This is a list of T cell receptor beta chains from one sample in a study of shared clonotypes between healthy human individuals. The assay was immunoSEQ multiplex PCR, and TCRdb's table has in-frame clones only and misses some. Altogether under 2,500,000 clones are present, around 95% being singletons, with the ten largest covering roughly 0.13%. Sequencing was carried out using naive CD4+ T cells sorted from blood. The receptors shown here come from a man aged 18 to 29 in good health. CDR3s include the opening cysteine and the closing phenylalanine or tryptophan. D genes are given only for firm matches. The listing skips clone size in some rows; elsewhere it reads once, few, many or a size class.

clone size | D gene | J gene | V gene | CDR3 protein | CDR3 DNA
NA | NA | TRBJ2-4 | TRBV30 | CAWSGLAKNIQYF | TGTGCCTGGAGTGGTCTAGCCAAAAACATTCAGTACTTC
NA | NA | TRBJ1-5 | TRBV7-9 | CASSLSAGSNQPQHF | TGTGCCAGCAGCTTATCGGCAGGGAGCAATCAGCCCCAGCATTTT
NA | NA | TRBJ1-5 | TRBV5-8 | CASSSIWGGNQPQHF | TGTGCCAGCAGCTCTATATGGGGGGGAAATCAGCCCCAGCATTTT
NA | TRBD1 | TRBJ2-2 | TRBV5-1 | CASSWGTDNTGELFF | TGCGCCAGCAGCTGGGGGACAGACAACACCGGGGAGCTGTTTTTT
NA | TRBD1 | TRBJ2-7 | TRBV19 | CASSPDRGYEQYF | TGTGCCAGCAGTCCGGACAGGGGATACGAGCAGTACTTC
NA | TRBD1 | TRBJ1-4 | TRBV2 | CASSKGTGHEKLFF | TGTGCCAGCAGTAAAGGGACAGGGCATGAAAAACTGTTTTTT
NA | NA | TRBJ1-6 | TRBV2 | CASRVDSTYNSPLHF | TGTGCCAGCAGAGTGGACAGCACCTATAATTCACCCCTCCACTTT
NA | NA | TRBJ2-5 | TRBV5-4 | CASSLAQGQETQYF | TGTGCCAGCAGCTTGGCGCAGGGCCAAGAGACCCAGTACTTC
NA | NA | TRBJ2-5 | TRBV7-9 | CASSSTAPRETQYF | TGTGCCAGCAGCTCCACGGCCCCTCGAGAGACCCAGTACTTC
once | NA | TRBJ2-7 | TRBV5-6 | CASSRQGTYEQYF | TGTGCCAGCAGCCGTCAGGGTACCTACGAGCAGTACTTC
NA | TRBD1 | TRBJ1-3 | TRBV25-1 | CASALGTGIGNTIYF | TGTGCCAGCGCCCTCGGGACAGGGATTGGAAACACCATATATTTT
NA | NA | TRBJ2-7 | TRBV30 | CAWNKWGPREQYF | TGTGCCTGGAATAAATGGGGGCCCCGGGAGCAGTACTTC
NA | TRBD1 | TRBJ1-1 | TRBV10-1 | CATARDRSNTEAFF | TGCGCCACAGCTCGGGACAGATCGAACACTGAAGCTTTCTTT
NA | NA | TRBJ1-3 | TRBV5-5 | CASSLIGGPKNTIYF | TGTGCCAGCAGCTTGATTGGGGGGCCGAAAAACACCATATATTTT
NA | NA | TRBJ1-4 | TRBV6-5 | CASSYQAFEKLFF | TGTGCCAGCAGTTACCAGGCCTTCGAAAAACTGTTTTTT
NA | NA | TRBJ2-4 | TRBV30 | CAWSPTGAPNIQYF | TGTGCCTGGAGTCCAACAGGCGCCCCAAACATTCAGTACTTC
NA | TRBD2 | TRBJ2-1 | TRBV30 | CAWSVAGVVYNEQFF | TGTGCCTGGAGTGTAGCGGGAGTGGTATACAATGAGCAGTTCTTC
NA | NA | TRBJ1-2 | TRBV9 | CASSVEDRPYGYTF | TGTGCCAGCAGCGTAGAGGACCGCCCCTATGGCTACACCTTC
NA | NA | TRBJ1-3 | TRBV9 | CASSLTDGNTIYF | TGTGCCAGCAGCCTCACAGACGGAAACACCATATATTTT
NA | TRBD1 | TRBJ2-7 | TRBV5-6 | CASSPRDRGSYEQYF | TGTGCCAGCAGTCCTCGGGACAGGGGGTCCTACGAGCAGTACTTC
NA | TRBD1 | TRBJ1-1 | TRBV27 | CASSSGQAMNTEAFF | TGTGCCAGCAGTTCCGGACAGGCCATGAACACTGAAGCTTTCTTT
NA | NA | TRBJ2-5 | TRBV18 | CASSPNLGETQYF | TGTGCCAGCTCACCCAACTTGGGGGAGACCCAGTACTTC
once | NA | TRBJ1-1 | TRBV7-2 | CASRAAFVGEAFF | TGTGCCAGCAGGGCGGCCTTTGTTGGGGAAGCTTTCTTT
NA | TRBD2 | TRBJ2-1 | TRBV6-7 | CASRILLAGEAQKGNEQFF | TGTGCCAGCCGTATCCTTCTAGCGGGAGAGGCGCAGAAGGGGAATGAGCAGTTCTTC
NA | NA | TRBJ2-7 | TRBV9 | CASSVETHFGEQYF | TGTGCCAGCAGCGTGGAGACCCACTTTGGAGAGCAGTACTTC
NA | NA | TRBJ2-2 | TRBV4-1 | CASSNQGINTGELFF | TGCGCCAGCAGCAATCAGGGAATTAACACCGGGGAGCTGTTTTTT
NA | NA | TRBJ1-6 | TRBV18 | CASSPLAVNSPLHF | TGTGCCAGCTCGCCCTTGGCCGTGAATTCACCCCTCCACTTT
NA | NA | TRBJ1-1 | TRBV19 | CASKEPGAVAFF | TGTGCCAGTAAGGAGCCGGGAGCGGTGGCTTTCTTT
once | TRBD1 | TRBJ1-5 | TRBV6-6 | CASNPRGGTGNQPQHF | TGTGCCAGCAACCCCCGAGGGGGCACGGGCAATCAGCCCCAGCATTTT
NA | NA | TRBJ2-2 | TRBV25-1 | CASRGGGRDSGELFF | TGTGCCAGCAGGGGAGGGGGGCGCGACTCCGGGGAGCTGTTTTTT
NA | TRBD1 | TRBJ1-3 | TRBV10-3 | CAISPDRGQGNTIYF | TGTGCCATCAGCCCCGACAGGGGGCAAGGAAACACCATATATTTT
once | TRBD2 | TRBJ2-3 | TRBV5-1 | CASSLGSSGGKDTQYF | TGCGCCAGCAGCTTGGGGTCTAGCGGGGGCAAAGATACGCAGTATTTT
once | NA | TRBJ1-3 | TRBV5-1 | CASSNLTGLGNTIYF | TGCGCCAGCAGCAACCTTACAGGGCTAGGAAACACCATATATTTT
once | NA | TRBJ2-7 | TRBV5-6 | CASSARGGYEQYF | TGTGCCAGCAGCGCCCGTGGGGGTTACGAGCAGTACTTC
NA | NA | TRBJ2-7 | TRBV7-8 | CASSPAGTLTYEQYF | TGTGCCAGCAGCCCCGCCGGGACCCTGACCTACGAGCAGTACTTC
NA | NA | TRBJ1-6 | TRBV30 | CAWSADRQSSYNSPLHF | TGTGCCTGGAGTGCCGACAGGCAGAGCTCCTATAATTCACCCCTCCACTTT
NA | NA | TRBJ2-1 | TRBV5-1 | CASSFGPSTDYNEQFF | TGCGCCAGCAGCTTCGGCCCTAGCACCGATTACAATGAGCAGTTCTTC
NA | TRBD1 | TRBJ1-1 | TRBV7-9 | CASSLGVTGRNTEAFF | TGTGCCAGCAGCTTAGGGGTGACAGGGCGGAACACTGAAGCTTTCTTT
NA | NA | TRBJ1-2 | TRBV5-4 | CASSQDRIYGYTF | TGTGCCAGCAGCCAAGACAGGATCTATGGCTACACCTTC
NA | NA | TRBJ1-4 | TRBV6-1 | CASHPTGSNEKLFF | TGTGCCAGTCACCCAACAGGTTCTAATGAAAAACTGTTTTTT
NA | TRBD1 | TRBJ2-5 | TRBV18 | CASRGQGETQYF | TGTGCCAGCCGGGGACAGGGAGAGACCCAGTACTTC
once | NA | TRBJ2-7 | TRBV27 | CASSLIAGASEQYF | TGTGCCAGCAGTTTAATCGCCGGGGCGAGCGAGCAGTACTTC
NA | NA | TRBJ2-3 | TRBV2 | CASSPSPQRGTDTQYF | TGTGCCAGCAGCCCCAGCCCCCAGCGGGGCACAGATACGCAGTATTTT
NA | TRBD1 | TRBJ2-7 | TRBV7-2 | CASSRDREWNEQYF | TGTGCCAGCAGCCGGGACAGGGAATGGAACGAGCAGTACTTC
NA | NA | TRBJ1-5 | TRBV6-6 | CASSPRQGDNQPQHF | TGTGCCAGCAGCCCCAGGCAGGGCGACAATCAGCCCCAGCATTTT
NA | TRBD1 | TRBJ1-1 | TRBV30 | CAWLRDRGTEAFF | TGTGCCTGGTTACGAGACAGGGGCACTGAAGCTTTCTTT
NA | TRBD1 | TRBJ2-7 | TRBV5-5 | CASSLNRGNYEQYF | TGTGCCAGCAGCTTGAACAGGGGGAACTACGAGCAGTACTTC
NA | NA | TRBJ2-3 | TRBV6-5 | CATSRLASADTQYF | TGTGCCACCTCGCGGCTAGCGTCCGCTGATACGCAGTATTTT
NA | NA | TRBJ1-2 | TRBV2 | CASSEVTANYGYTF | TGTGCCAGCAGTGAGGTCACAGCCAACTATGGCTACACCTTC
once | NA | TRBJ2-7 | TRBV21-1 | CASSGGTVTYEQYF | TGTGCCAGCAGCGGGGGGACAGTGACCTACGAGCAGTACTTC
NA | TRBD1 | TRBJ1-3 | TRBV15 | CATSRPKPGQGARNTIYF | TGTGCCACCAGCAGGCCGAAACCGGGACAGGGGGCTCGAAACACCATATATTTT
NA | NA | TRBJ1-6 | TRBV2 | CAKGLGANNSPLHF | TGTGCCAAGGGGCTTGGGGCAAATAATTCACCCCTCCACTTT
NA | NA | TRBJ2-4 | TRBV5-1 | CASSSEGVGKNIQYF | TGCGCCAGCAGCTCTGAGGGGGTAGGCAAAAACATTCAGTACTTC
NA | TRBD2 | TRBJ2-7 | TRBV5-5 | CASSFQLAGGPYEQYF | TGTGCCAGCAGCTTCCAACTAGCGGGAGGGCCCTACGAGCAGTACTTC
NA | NA | TRBJ2-3 | TRBV18 | CASSPYSGAGADTQYF | TGTGCCAGCTCACCATACAGCGGAGCTGGGGCAGATACGCAGTATTTT
NA | NA | TRBJ2-2 | TRBV5-1 | CASSLFRGSNTGELFF | TGCGCCAGCAGCTTGTTTCGGGGGTCGAACACCGGGGAGCTGTTTTTT
NA | TRBD1 | TRBJ2-6 | TRBV5-1 | CASSLGQGVIRSGANVLTF | TGCGCCAGCAGCTTGGGTCAGGGGGTCATCCGATCTGGGGCCAACGTCCTGACTTTC
NA | TRBD2 | TRBJ2-3 | TRBV5-4 | CASGPVGLAGGLSTDTQYF | TGTGCCAGCGGCCCGGTGGGGCTAGCGGGAGGCCTTAGCACAGATACGCAGTATTTT
NA | NA | TRBJ2-1 | TRBV30 | CAWLPTYNEQFF | TGTGCCTGGTTACCAACTTACAATGAGCAGTTCTTC
NA | NA | TRBJ2-7 | TRBV10-3 | CAPDRGGGPLPFDSYEQYF | TGTGCCCCCGATCGGGGAGGGGGTCCCCTCCCTTTCGACTCCTACGAGCAGTACTTC